What follows is one TCR beta chain and its context. The sample is drawn from a study of blood T cells in healthy people across ages. Germline values: CDR1 DFQATT, CDR2 SNEGSKA (reference sequence). The CDR3 runs to 14 residues. Between the trimmed V and J ends, which lost 1 base and 5 bases, there was a span of 11 bases. A second PCR, run for roughly 7 to 11 cycles, used a sample-barcoded 5' primer plus a J-beta primer mix. One entry per CDR3 protein results from TCRdb running MiXCR on the 5' RACE reads. The sample yields about 680,000 distinct CDR3 sequences, about 52% seen once. The sequenced sample consisted of blood. The V and J genes are TRBV20-1 and TRBJ2-2; TRBD1 is a possible D gene (6 bases). This TCR was sampled from a woman between 55 and 75 years old in good health. The CDR3 nucleotides are TGCAGTGCTAGAGGGGGGCCGTTTACCGGGGAGCTGTTTTTT. Amino acid sequence: CSARGGPFTGELFF.